The 20 T cell receptor beta chains below come from one sample, sequenced in a study of Tregs in tolerant kidney transplant recipients. TCRdb keeps only in-frame clones here, not all; method: immunoSEQ multiplex PCR. The sample consists of 70,000 to 95,000 clones, 75% to 95% of them appearing once. Specimen: Tregs from blood, collected before the transplant. The source of these receptors is a human donor who received a combined kidney and bone marrow transplant.

The chain joins TRBV6-6 to TRBJ2-3, with D possibly TRBD2 on 5 matching bases. V was cut by 6 bases and J by 8 bases, with 12 bases left in between. In germline, CDR1 is MNHNY, CDR2 SVGAGI (reference sequence). This CDR3 region has 12 residues. The DNA for the CDR3 is TGTGCCAGCAGAGACCCCGCGGGTACGCAGTATTTT. This gives the protein CASRDPAGTQYF.

The rearrangement links TRBV7-3 to TRBJ2-5; D not certain. The CDR3 is 13 residues long. Trimming left V 4 bases short and J 3 bases short, with 9 bases between. CDR1 and CDR2 from the germline V gene are SGHTA and FQGTGA. In DNA, the CDR3 is TGTGCCAGCAGCTCTACAACCGAAGAGACCCAGTACTTC. As protein: CASSSTTEETQYF.

This clone was observed once. The chain uses TRBV9 and TRBJ1-2; D gene uncertain. Trimming shortened V by 4 bases and J by 4 bases, and 8 bases separated the two germline ends. The V gene's germline CDR1 is SGDLS and CDR2 YYNGEE. The length of the CDR3 is 12 residues. CDR3 sequence (DNA): TGTGCCAGCAGCTCCCAAACCTATGGCTACACCTTC. Amino acid sequence: CASSSQTYGYTF.

The J gene is TRBJ2-3, the V gene TRBV6-1; D is undetermined. This CDR3 comprises 12 residues. Trimming took off 3 bases at V and 2 bases at J, with 3 bases between the two ends. Germline V lookup: CDR1 MNHNS, CDR2 SASEGT. The CDR3 region has the DNA TGTGCCAGCAGTGATGTCACAGATACGCAGTATTTT. Its translation is CASSDVTDTQYF.

The J gene is TRBJ2-5, the V gene TRBV5-6; D may be TRBD2 (5 bases). The CDR3 is made up of 11 amino acids. V was trimmed by 4 bases and J by 5 bases, leaving 6 bases between them. The V gene's germline CDR1 is SGHDT and CDR2 YYEEEE. The CDR3 DNA reads as TGTGCCAGCAGCACGGGGGAGACCCAGTACTTC. Protein product: CASSTGETQYF.

The rearrangement links TRBV28 to TRBJ1-2, with TRBD1 identical over 7 bases. Germline CDR1 reads MDHEN; CDR2 reads SYDVKM. V lost 8 bases and J lost 6; bases outside the gene matches: 21. The CDR3 extends over 17 amino acids. The CDR3 DNA sequence: TGTGCCAGCGGCAGGCAGTGGTGGCAGGGGGAGCAGGATGGCTACACCTTC. Translated: CASGRQWWQGEQDGYTF.

The chain combines TRBV5-1 with TRBJ2-5, with TRBD1 as a possible D gene (6 bases). V lost 5 bases, J lost 2 bases, and 10 bases lay in between. The CDR3 extends over 13 amino acids. Germline values: CDR1 SGHRS, CDR2 YFSETQ. For the CDR3, the DNA is TGCGCCAGCAGACAGGGAATACAAGAGACCCAGTACTTC. Protein product: CASRQGIQETQYF.

The J gene is TRBJ1-2, the V gene TRBV7-2; 8 nucleotides line up with TRBD1. Germline loops: CDR1 SGHTA, CDR2 FQGNSA. The trim removed 5 bases at V and 6 bases at J, leaving 5 bases unmatched. This CDR3 comprises 13 residues. The CDR3 here is CASSGTGGDGYTF. The CDR3 nucleotides read TGTGCCAGCAGCGGAACAGGGGGGGATGGCTACACCTTC.

This clone was observed a handful of times. This chain links TRBV7-2 with TRBJ1-2; tentative D call: TRBD1 (6 bases). This CDR3 contains 16 residues. Germline loops: CDR1 SGHTA, CDR2 FQGNSA. Trimming shortened V by 2 bases and J by 4 bases, and 17 bases separated the two germline ends. The CDR3 sequence is CASSLFPVGGAYGYTF. The CDR3 coding sequence is TGTGCCAGCAGCTTATTCCCGGTGGGGGGGGCCTATGGCTACACCTTC. Combining the CDR3 with reference TRBV7-2 and TRBJ1-2 gives the whole variable domain GAGVSQSPSNKVTEKGKDVELRCDPISGHTALYWYRQSLGQGLEFLIYFQGNSAPDKSGLPSDRFSAERTGGSVSTLTIQRTQQEDSAVYLCASSLFPVGGAYGYTFGSGTRLTVV.

This clone was detected only once. The V gene is TRBV19, the J gene TRBJ1-4; TRBD1 is a possible D gene (6 bases). The germline V and J ends were trimmed by 6 bases and 0 bases, with 8 bases remaining between them. CDR1 and CDR2 from the germline V gene are LNHDA and SQIVND (reference sequence). The CDR3 covers 14 residues. The CDR3 sequence is CASRDRTTNEKLFF. The CDR3 bases are TGTGCCAGTAGGGACAGAACAACTAATGAAAAACTGTTTTTT.

The chain uses TRBV4-1 and TRBJ2-3; TRBD2 agrees at 12 bases. Per the germline V gene, CDR1 is MGHRA and CDR2 is YSYEKL. V lost 5 bases, J lost 5 bases, and 5 bases stayed unmatched. This CDR3 spans 15 amino acids. The DNA for the CDR3 is TGCGCCAGCAGCACGACTAGCGGGAGACAAGATACGCAGTATTTT. Translation gives CASSTTSGRQDTQYF.

This sequence joins TRBV7-2 and TRBJ2-5, with D hard to call. The CDR3 is 15 residues long. V lost 7 bases to trimming and J lost 2 bases, with 17 bases between them. CDR1 and CDR2 from the germline V gene are SGHTA and FQGNSA. The CDR3 here is CASKRALWGQETQYF. The CDR3 DNA sequence: TGTGCCAGCAAGCGCGCCTTGTGGGGTCAAGAGACCCAGTACTTC.

The chain joins TRBV7-3 to TRBJ1-2; D is possibly TRBD1 (5 bases). V was trimmed by 1 base and J by 8 bases, leaving 11 bases between them. Germline V gene lookup returns CDR1 SGHTA and CDR2 FQGTGA. The CDR3 covers 13 residues. CDR3 loop: CASSLNGREGYTF. As DNA, the CDR3 is TGTGCCAGCAGCTTAAACGGCAGGGAGGGCTACACCTTC.

The chain is built from TRBV19 and TRBJ2-3; 8 nucleotides agree with TRBD1. V was pared by 7 bases and J by 0 bases, with 6 bases of the junction left unmatched. The CDR3 is made up of 15 amino acids. CDR1 is LNHDA, CDR2 SQIVND, per germline (reference sequence). CDR3 DNA sequence: TGTGCCAGTACCCCGACAGGGGTCAGCACAGATACGCAGTATTTT. The encoded protein is CASTPTGVSTDTQYF.

V is TRBV7-9 and J is TRBJ1-1; D gene ambiguous. The ends were cut back, 5 bases at V and 1 base at J, with 11 bases in the middle. The CDR3 sequence is 14 residues long. From germline, CDR1 is SEHNR and CDR2 FQNEAQ (reference sequence). The CDR3 reads CASSQGWENTEAFF. CDR3 DNA sequence: TGTGCCAGCAGCCAAGGGTGGGAGAACACTGAAGCTTTCTTT.

The chain uses TRBV5-1 and TRBJ2-7; D remains ambiguous. V was clipped by 2 bases and J by 5 bases, with 5 bases between them. Germline assignment: CDR1 SGHRS and CDR2 YFSETQ. The CDR3 covers 11 residues. CDR3 DNA: TGCGCCAGCAGCTTCGGTCACGAGCAGTACTTC. This translates into CASSFGHEQYF.

This chain joins TRBV28 and TRBJ1-5, with TRBD1 matching over 8 bases. Germline loops: CDR1 MDHEN, CDR2 SYDVKM. The CDR3 loop spans 12 amino acids. Unmatched junction bases numbered 1, after V lost 6 bases and J lost 6 bases. The CDR3 nucleotides are TGTGCCAGCAGGGACAGGGTTCAGCCCCAGCATTTT. Amino acids: CASRDRVQPQHF.

The chain carries TRBV2 and TRBJ2-5, with TRBD1 matching over 11 bases. With V trimmed by 7 bases and J by 4 bases, 8 bases remained unmatched. The CDR3 is 15 amino acids. CDR1 SNHLY and CDR2 FYNNEI come from the germline V gene. Here the CDR3 reads CASIPMGTGGETQYF. In DNA form, the CDR3 reads TGTGCCAGCATCCCGATGGGGACAGGGGGAGAGACCCAGTACTTC.

V gene TRBV7-2 combines with J gene TRBJ1-5; D perhaps matches TRBD1 (6 bases). Germline V gene sequence: CDR1 SGHTA, CDR2 FQGNSA. V shed 1 base and J shed 0 bases, with 13 bases lying between them. CDR3 length: 17 amino acids. This CDR3 reads CASSLVPTGNSNQPQHF. CDR3 nucleotide sequence: TGTGCCAGCAGCTTAGTGCCAACAGGGAATAGCAATCAGCCCCAGCATTTT.

The V gene is TRBV5-1, the J gene TRBJ2-5; D remains ambiguous. V lost 2 bases, J lost 4 bases, and 9 bases lay in between. The CDR3 runs 13 residues. In germline, CDR1 is SGHRS, CDR2 YFSETQ. The CDR3 region is CASSLGPAETQYF. CDR3 DNA: TGCGCCAGCAGCTTAGGGCCGGCAGAGACCCAGTACTTC. The whole variable domain, remainder taken from reference TRBV5-1 and TRBJ2-5, is KAGVTQTPRYLIKTRGQQVTLSCSPISGHRSVSWYQQTPGQGLQFLFEYFSETQRNKGNFPGRFSGRQFSNSRSEMNVSTLELGDSALYLCASSLGPAETQYFGPGTRLLVL.